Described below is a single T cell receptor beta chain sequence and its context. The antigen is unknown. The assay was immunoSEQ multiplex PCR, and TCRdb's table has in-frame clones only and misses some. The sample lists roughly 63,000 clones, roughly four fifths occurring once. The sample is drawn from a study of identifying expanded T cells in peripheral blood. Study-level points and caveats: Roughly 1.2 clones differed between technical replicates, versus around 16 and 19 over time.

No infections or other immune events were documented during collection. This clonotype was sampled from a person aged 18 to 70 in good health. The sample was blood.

CDR3 sequence (DNA): TGTGCCAGCAGTGACGCGGGACAGGGGGACTATGGCTACACCTTC. Translation gives CASSDAGQGDYGYTF. The chain links TRBV6-1 to TRBJ1-2; 11 nucleotides match TRBD1. Germline lookup yields CDR1 MNHNS and CDR2 SASEGT. This CDR3 has 15 amino acids. Trimming took 3 bases from V and 3 from J; bases not matched to a gene: 3.